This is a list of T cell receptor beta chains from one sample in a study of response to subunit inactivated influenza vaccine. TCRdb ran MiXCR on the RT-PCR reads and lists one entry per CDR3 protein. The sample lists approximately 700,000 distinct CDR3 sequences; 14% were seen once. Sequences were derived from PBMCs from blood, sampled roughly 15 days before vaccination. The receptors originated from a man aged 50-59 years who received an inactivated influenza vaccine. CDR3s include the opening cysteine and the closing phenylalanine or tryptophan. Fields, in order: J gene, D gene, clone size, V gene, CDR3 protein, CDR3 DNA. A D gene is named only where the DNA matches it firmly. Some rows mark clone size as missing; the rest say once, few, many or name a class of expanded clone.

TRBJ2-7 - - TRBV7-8 CASSLAPGRGSYEQYF TGTGCCAGCAGCTTAGCGCCAGGGAGGGGGTCCTACGAGCAGTACTTC
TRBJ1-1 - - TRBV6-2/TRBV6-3 CASSYQTANTEAFF TGTGCCAGCAGTTACCAAACAGCGAACACTGAAGCTTTCTTT
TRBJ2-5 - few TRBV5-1 CASSLFSKETQYF TGCGCCAGCAGCCTGTTTTCGAAAGAGACCCAGTACTTC
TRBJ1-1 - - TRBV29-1 CSVPQGAESFF TGCAGCGTGCCACAGGGAGCTGAATCTTTCTTT
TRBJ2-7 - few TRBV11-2 CASSLDNSVYEQYF TGTGCCAGCAGCTTAGATAATTCGGTCTACGAGCAGTACTTC
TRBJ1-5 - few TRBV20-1 CSASRTPLNQPQHF TGCAGTGCTAGTAGGACTCCCCTCAATCAGCCCCAGCATTTT
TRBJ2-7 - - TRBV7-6 CASSPTTGAVYEQYF TGTGCCAGCAGCCCAACAACGGGGGCGGTCTACGAGCAGTACTTC
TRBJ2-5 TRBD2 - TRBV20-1 CSAKRGGGGETQYF TGCAGTGCTAAGCGGGGGGGAGGGGGAGAGACCCAGTACTTC
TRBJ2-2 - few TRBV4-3 CASSQDSGRTGELFF TGCGCCAGCAGCCAAGATTCGGGTAGAACCGGGGAGCTGTTTTTT
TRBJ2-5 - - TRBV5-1 CASSSAGTQVRETQYF TGCGCCAGCAGCTCAGCCGGGACACAAGTAAGAGAGACCCAGTACTTC
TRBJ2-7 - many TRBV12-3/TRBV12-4 CASSLTRGQSSYEQYF TGTGCCAGCAGTTTAACCCGGGGGCAAAGCTCCTACGAGCAGTACTTC
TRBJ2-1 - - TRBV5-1 CASSLAGRGSKQFF TGCGCCAGCAGCTTGGCTGGGAGAGGATCTAAGCAGTTCTTC
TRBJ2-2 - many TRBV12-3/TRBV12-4 CASSSGTPNTGELFF TGTGCCAGCAGCTCCGGGACTCCGAACACCGGGGAGCTGTTTTTT
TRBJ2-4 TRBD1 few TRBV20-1 CSATRGAKNIQYF TGCAGTGCTACCAGGGGGGCCAAAAACATTCAGTACTTC
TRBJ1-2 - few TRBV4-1 CASSQGTQGYGYTF TGCGCCAGCAGCCAAGGGACCCAAGGTTATGGCTACACCTTC
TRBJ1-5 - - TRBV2 CASSAQAGGNQPQHF TGTGCCAGCAGTGCGCAGGCTGGGGGCAATCAGCCCCAGCATTTT
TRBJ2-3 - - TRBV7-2 CASSLDYNTDTQYF TGTGCCAGCAGCTTAGACTATAACACAGATACGCAGTATTTT
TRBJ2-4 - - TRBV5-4 CASSLATGYAKNIQYF TGTGCCAGCAGCTTGGCTACAGGGTACGCCAAAAACATTCAGTACTTC
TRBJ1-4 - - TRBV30 CAWTNALQGMTSEKLFF TGTGCCTGGACCAATGCCTTACAGGGAATGACTAGTGAAAAACTGTTTTTT
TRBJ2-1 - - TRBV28 CASRVLGNEQFF TGTGCCAGCAGGGTTCTGGGCAATGAGCAGTTCTTC
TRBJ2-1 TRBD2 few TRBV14 CASSPIFSGDSYNEQFF TGTGCCAGCAGCCCTATATTTAGCGGGGACTCCTACAATGAGCAGTTCTTC
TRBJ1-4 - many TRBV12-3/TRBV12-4 CASSFGGQDNEKLFF TGTGCCAGCAGTTTCGGGGGGCAGGATAATGAAAAACTGTTTTTT
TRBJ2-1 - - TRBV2 CASSEEVLSGSEQFF TGTGCCAGCAGTGAAGAAGTTCTGTCCGGGAGTGAGCAGTTCTTC
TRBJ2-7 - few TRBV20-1 CSASIGGTYEQYF TGCAGTGCTAGCATCGGGGGAACCTACGAGCAGTACTTC
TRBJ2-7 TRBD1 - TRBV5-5 CASSLATGGAEYEQYF TGTGCCAGCAGCTTGGCTACAGGGGGCGCAGAGTACGAGCAGTACTTC
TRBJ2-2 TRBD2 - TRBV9 CASSITSVTGELFF TGTGCCAGCAGCATTACTAGCGTCACCGGGGAGCTGTTTTTT
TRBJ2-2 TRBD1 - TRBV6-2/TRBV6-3 CASRLTGVTGELFF TGTGCCAGCAGACTTACAGGGGTCACCGGGGAGCTGTTTTTT
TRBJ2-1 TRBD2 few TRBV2 CASRLNPGGINEQFF TGTGCCAGCAGACTCAACCCGGGAGGGATCAATGAGCAGTTCTTC
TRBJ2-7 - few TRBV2 CASRGAGLYEQYF TGTGCCAGCCGAGGGGCAGGGCTTTACGAGCAGTACTTC
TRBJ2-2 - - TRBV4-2 CASSQVRGPGELFF TGTGCCAGCAGCCAAGTTCGGGGTCCCGGGGAGCTGTTTTTT
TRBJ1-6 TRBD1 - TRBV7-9 CASSQPGTGENSPLHF TGTGCCAGCAGCCAGCCCGGGACAGGGGAAAATTCACCCCTCCACTTT
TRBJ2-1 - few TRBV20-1 CSGRGGSNEQFF TGCAGTGGTAGGGGAGGCTCCAATGAGCAGTTCTTC
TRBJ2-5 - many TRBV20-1 CSAREVETQYF TGCAGTGCTAGAGAGGTTGAGACCCAGTACTTC
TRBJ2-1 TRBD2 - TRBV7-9 CASSPSGTNYNEQFF TGTGCCAGCAGCCCTAGCGGGACGAATTACAATGAGCAGTTCTTC
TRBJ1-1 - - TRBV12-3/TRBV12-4 CASSLDAYTEAFF TGTGCCAGCAGCCTGGACGCGTACACTGAAGCTTTCTTT
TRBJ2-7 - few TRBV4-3 CASSPEGDTRRVYEQYF TGCGCCAGCAGCCCAGAAGGGGACACTAGAAGGGTTTACGAGCAGTACTTC
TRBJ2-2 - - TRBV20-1 CSARARPNTGELFF TGCAGTGCTAGAGCAAGGCCGAACACCGGGGAGCTGTTTTTT
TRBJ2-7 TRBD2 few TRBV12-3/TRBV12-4 CASRAGTSTSYEQYF TGTGCCAGCAGGGCCGGGACTAGCACTTCCTACGAGCAGTACTTC
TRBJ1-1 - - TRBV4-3 CASSQRGGVDTEAFF TGCGCCAGCAGCCAAAGGGGGGGTGTGGACACTGAAGCTTTCTTT
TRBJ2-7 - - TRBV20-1 CSARASLSTKVYEQYF TGCAGTGCTAGAGCCTCTCTGTCGACGAAAGTCTACGAGCAGTACTTC
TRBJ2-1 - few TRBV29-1 CSVLSRGTSSYNEQFF TGCAGCGTTCTTTCCCGCGGGACAAGTTCCTACAATGAGCAGTTCTTC
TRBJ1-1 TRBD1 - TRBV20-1 CSAQARQGWNTEAFF TGCAGTGCGCAGGCTCGACAGGGATGGAACACTGAAGCTTTCTTT
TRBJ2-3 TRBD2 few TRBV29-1 CSVASGLALTDTQYF TGCAGCGTTGCATCGGGACTAGCGTTAACAGATACGCAGTATTTT
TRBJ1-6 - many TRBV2 CASSEFSPLHF TGTGCCAGCAGTGAATTTTCACCCCTCCACTTT
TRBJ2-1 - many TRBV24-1 CAAGRSSYNEQFF TGTGCCGCCGGCCGGAGCTCCTACAATGAGCAGTTCTTC
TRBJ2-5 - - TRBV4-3 CASSQDIGFQETQYF TGCGCCAGCAGCCAAGATATAGGCTTTCAAGAGACCCAGTACTTC
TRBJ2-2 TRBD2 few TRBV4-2 CASSQDSGGSTGELFF TGTGCCAGCAGCCAAGATTCGGGGGGAAGCACCGGGGAGCTGTTTTTT
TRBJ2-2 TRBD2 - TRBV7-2 CASSSLAGGAGELFF TGTGCCAGCAGCTCCCTAGCGGGAGGCGCCGGGGAGCTGTTTTTT
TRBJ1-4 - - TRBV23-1 CASSQWLGLPVFNEKLFF TGCGCCAGCAGTCAATGGTTGGGGCTCCCGGTCTTTAATGAAAAACTGTTTTTT
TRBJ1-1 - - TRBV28 CASSLTGAGGHEAFF TGTGCCAGCAGTTTAACCGGCGCGGGGGGCCATGAAGCTTTCTTT
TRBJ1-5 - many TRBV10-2 CASSQGLGQPQHF TGCGCCAGCAGTCAAGGGCTCGGTCAGCCCCAGCATTTT
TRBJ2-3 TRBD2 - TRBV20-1 CSARALAGGSGSTDTQYF TGCAGTGCTAGAGCCTTAGCGGGAGGATCGGGCAGCACAGATACGCAGTATTTT
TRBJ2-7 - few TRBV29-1 CSVVEKTISYEQYF TGCAGCGTTGTGGAAAAAACAATCTCCTACGAGCAGTACTTC
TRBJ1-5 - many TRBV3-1 CASSQDPGSNQPQHF TGTGCCAGCAGCCAAGATCCTGGTAGCAATCAGCCCCAGCATTTT
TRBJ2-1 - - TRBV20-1 CSARLNAGARHNEQFF TGCAGTGCTAGATTGAACGCTGGGGCGAGACACAATGAGCAGTTCTTC